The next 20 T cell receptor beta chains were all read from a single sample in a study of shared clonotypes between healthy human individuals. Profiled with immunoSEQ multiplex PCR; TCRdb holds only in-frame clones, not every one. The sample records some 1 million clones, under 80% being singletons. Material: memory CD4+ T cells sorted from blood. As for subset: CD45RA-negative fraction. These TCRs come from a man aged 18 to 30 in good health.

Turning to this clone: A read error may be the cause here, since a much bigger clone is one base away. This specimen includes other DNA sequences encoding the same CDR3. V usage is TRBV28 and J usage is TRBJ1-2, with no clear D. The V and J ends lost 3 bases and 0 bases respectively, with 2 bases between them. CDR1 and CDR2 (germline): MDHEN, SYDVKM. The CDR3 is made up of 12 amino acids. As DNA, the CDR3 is TGTGCCAGCAGTTTTCCTAACTATGGCTACACCTTC. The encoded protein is CASSFPNYGYTF.

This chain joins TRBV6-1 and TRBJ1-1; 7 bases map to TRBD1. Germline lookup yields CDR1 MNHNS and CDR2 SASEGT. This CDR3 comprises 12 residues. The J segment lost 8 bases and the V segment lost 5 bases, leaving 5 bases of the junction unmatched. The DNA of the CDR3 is TGTGCCAGCAGTAACAGGGGACGGGAAGCTTTCTTT. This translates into CASSNRGREAFF.

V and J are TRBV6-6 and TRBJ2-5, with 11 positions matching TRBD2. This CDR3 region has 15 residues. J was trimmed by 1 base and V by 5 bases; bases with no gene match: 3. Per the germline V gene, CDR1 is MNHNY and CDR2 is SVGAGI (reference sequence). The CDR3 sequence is CASSLAGGGQETQYF. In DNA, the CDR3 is TGTGCCAGCAGTCTAGCGGGAGGCGGCCAAGAGACCCAGTACTTC.

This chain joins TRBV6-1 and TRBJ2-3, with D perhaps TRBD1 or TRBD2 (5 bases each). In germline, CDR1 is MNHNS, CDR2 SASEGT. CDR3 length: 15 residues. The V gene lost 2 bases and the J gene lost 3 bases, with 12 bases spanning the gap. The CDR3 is CASSEQGPTTDTQYF. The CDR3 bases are TGTGCCAGCAGTGAACAGGGACCCACAACAGATACGCAGTATTTT.

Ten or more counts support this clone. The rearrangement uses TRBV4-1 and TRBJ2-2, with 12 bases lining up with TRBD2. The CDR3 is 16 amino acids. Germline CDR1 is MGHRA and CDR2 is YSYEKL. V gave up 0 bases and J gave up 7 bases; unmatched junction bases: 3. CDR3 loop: CASSQEPGLAGGELFF. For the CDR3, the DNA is TGCGCCAGCAGCCAAGAACCGGGACTAGCGGGCGGGGAGCTGTTTTTT.

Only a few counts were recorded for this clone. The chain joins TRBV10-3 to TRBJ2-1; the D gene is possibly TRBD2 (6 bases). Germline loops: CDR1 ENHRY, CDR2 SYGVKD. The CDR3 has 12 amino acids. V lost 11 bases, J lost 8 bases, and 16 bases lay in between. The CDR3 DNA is TGTGCCTCCGCGGGGCGAGATGATGAGCAGTTCTTC. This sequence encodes CASAGRDDEQFF.

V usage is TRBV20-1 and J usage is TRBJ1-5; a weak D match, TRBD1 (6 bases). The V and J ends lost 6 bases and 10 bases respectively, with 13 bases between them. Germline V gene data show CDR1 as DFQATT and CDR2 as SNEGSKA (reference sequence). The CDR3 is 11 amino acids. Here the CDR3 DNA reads TGCAGTGCCCTGGGGGGCGGACCCCAGCATTTT. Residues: CSALGGGPQHF.

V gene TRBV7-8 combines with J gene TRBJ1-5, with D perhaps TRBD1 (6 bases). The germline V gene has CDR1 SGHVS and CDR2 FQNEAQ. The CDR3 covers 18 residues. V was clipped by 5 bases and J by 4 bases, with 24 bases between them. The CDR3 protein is CASSQKGHRGIGNQPQHF. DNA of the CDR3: TGTGCCAGCAGCCAAAAGGGACATAGAGGTATTGGTAATCAGCCCCAGCATTTT.

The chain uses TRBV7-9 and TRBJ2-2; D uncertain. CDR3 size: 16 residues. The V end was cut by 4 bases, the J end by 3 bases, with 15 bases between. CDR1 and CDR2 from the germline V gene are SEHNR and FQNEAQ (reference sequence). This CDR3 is CASSSRSGWYTGELFF. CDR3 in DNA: TGTGCCAGCAGCTCTCGAAGTGGGTGGTACACCGGGGAGCTGTTTTTT.

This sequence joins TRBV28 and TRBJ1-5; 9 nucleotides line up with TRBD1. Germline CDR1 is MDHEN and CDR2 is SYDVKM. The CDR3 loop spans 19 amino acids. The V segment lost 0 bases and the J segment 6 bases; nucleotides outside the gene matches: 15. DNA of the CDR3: TGTGCCAGCAGTTTATGGTTGGGACAGGGCGGAACTAGCGGTCAGCCCCAGCATTTT. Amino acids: CASSLWLGQGGTSGQPQHF.

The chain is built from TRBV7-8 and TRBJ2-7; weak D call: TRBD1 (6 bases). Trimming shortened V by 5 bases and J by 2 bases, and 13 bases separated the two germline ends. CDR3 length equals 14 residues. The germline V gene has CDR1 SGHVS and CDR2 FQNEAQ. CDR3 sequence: CASSLRDTAYEQYF. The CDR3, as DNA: TGTGCCAGCAGCCTCCGGGACACCGCCTACGAGCAGTACTTC. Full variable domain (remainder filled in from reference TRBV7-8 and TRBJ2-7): GAGVSQSPRYKVAKRGQDVALRCDPISGHVSLFWYQQALGQGPEFLTYFQNEAQLDKSGLPSDRFFAERPEGSVSTLKIQRTQQEDSAVYLCASSLRDTAYEQYFGPGTRLTVT.

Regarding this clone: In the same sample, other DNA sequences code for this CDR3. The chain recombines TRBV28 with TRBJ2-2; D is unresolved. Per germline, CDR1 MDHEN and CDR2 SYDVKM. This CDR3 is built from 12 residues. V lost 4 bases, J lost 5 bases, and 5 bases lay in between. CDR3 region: CASSSRTGELFF. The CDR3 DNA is TGTGCCAGCAGTTCCAGGACCGGGGAGCTGTTTTTT.

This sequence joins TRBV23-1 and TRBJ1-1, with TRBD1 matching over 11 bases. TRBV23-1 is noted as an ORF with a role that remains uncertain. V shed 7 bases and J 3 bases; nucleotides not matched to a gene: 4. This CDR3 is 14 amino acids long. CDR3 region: CASTPGQGDTEAFF. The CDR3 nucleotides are TGCGCCAGCACTCCGGGACAGGGGGACACTGAAGCTTTCTTT.

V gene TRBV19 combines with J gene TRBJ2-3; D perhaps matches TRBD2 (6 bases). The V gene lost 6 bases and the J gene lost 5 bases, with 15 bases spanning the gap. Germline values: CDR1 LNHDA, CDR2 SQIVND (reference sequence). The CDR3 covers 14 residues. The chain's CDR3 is CASRMGWREDTQYF. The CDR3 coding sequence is TGTGCCAGTAGAATGGGCTGGAGGGAAGATACGCAGTATTTT. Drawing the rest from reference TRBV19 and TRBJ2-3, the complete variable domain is DGGITQSPKYLFRKEGQNVTLSCEQNLNHDAMYWYRQDPGQGLRLIYYSQIVNDFQKGDIAEGYSVSREKKESFPLTVTSAQKNPTAFYLCASRMGWREDTQYFGPGTRLTVL.

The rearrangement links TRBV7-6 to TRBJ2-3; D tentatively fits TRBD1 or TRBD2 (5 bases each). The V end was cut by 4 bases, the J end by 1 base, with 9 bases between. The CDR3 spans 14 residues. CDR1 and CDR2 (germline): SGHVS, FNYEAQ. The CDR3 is CASSWRGGTDTQYF. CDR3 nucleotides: TGTGCCAGCAGCTGGCGAGGGGGCACAGATACGCAGTATTTT. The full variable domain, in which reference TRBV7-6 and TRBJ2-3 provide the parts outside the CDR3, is GAGVSQSPRYKVTKRGQDVALRCDPISGHVSLYWYRQALGQGPEFLTYFNYEAQQDKSGLPNDRFSAERPEGSISTLTIQRTEQRDSAMYRCASSWRGGTDTQYFGPGTRLTVL.

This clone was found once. The CDR3 region has the DNA TGTGCCAGCAGCCTGACACCGGGACAGGGGCTATTGGACACTGAAGCTTTCTTT. Translating it yields CASSLTPGQGLLDTEAFF. The chain has TRBV7-2 and TRBJ1-1; 10 positions agree with TRBD1. CDR3 length: 18 residues. Germline V gives CDR1 SGHTA, CDR2 FQGNSA. Losses at the gene ends were 5 bases for V and 3 bases for J; bases not matched to a gene: 15.

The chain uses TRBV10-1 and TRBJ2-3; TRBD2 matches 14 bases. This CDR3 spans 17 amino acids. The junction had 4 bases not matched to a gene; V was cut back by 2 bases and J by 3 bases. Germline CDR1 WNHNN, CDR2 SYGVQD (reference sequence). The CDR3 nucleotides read TGCGCCAGCAGTGAGGGGACTAGCGGGAGAAGTACAGATACGCAGTATTTT. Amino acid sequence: CASSEGTSGRSTDTQYF.

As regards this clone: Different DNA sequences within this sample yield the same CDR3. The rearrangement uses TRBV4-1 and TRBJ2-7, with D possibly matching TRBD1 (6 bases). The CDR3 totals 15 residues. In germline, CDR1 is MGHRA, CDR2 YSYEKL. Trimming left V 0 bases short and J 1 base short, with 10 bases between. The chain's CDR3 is CASSQERGLSYEQYF. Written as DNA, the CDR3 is TGCGCCAGCAGCCAAGAAAGGGGGTTGTCCTACGAGCAGTACTTC.

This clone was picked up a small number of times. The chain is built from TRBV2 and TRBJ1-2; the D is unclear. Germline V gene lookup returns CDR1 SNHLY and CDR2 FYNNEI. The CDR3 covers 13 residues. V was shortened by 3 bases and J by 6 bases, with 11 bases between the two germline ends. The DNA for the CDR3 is TGTGCCAGCAGTGACACCAAAAGGGATGGCTACACCTTC. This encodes CASSDTKRDGYTF.

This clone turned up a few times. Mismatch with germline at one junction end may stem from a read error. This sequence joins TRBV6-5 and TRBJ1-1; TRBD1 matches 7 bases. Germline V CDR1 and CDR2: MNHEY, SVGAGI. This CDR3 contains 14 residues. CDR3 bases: TGTGCCAGCAGTTTTGACAGGGTGAATACTGAAGCTTTCTTT. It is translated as CASSFDRVNTEAFF.